One and the same sample provided the 27 T cell receptor beta chains below, sequenced in a study of T cell responses to AZD1222 COVID-19 vaccine. Produced via immunoSEQ multiplex PCR; TCRdb's table is partial and in-frame only. The profile shows about 110,000 clones, around 94% of them singletons. Sequencing used peripheral blood, obtained on day 0 of AZD1222 vaccination. These receptors were obtained from an adult in good health.

V is TRBV5-1 and J is TRBJ2-3, with D perhaps matching TRBD1 or TRBD2 (5 bases each). Germline CDR1 is SGHRS and CDR2 is YFSETQ. The V gene lost 4 bases and the J gene lost 0 bases, with 18 bases spanning the gap. The CDR3 is 17 amino acids. As DNA, the CDR3 is TGCGCCAGCAGCCGTCGGTCGGGGACCCGTAGCACAGATACGCAGTATTTT. This translates into CASSRRSGTRSTDTQYF.

The CDR3 coding sequence is TGTGCCAGCAGTTACTCGATTGAGTATCAGCCCCAGCATTTT. The encoded protein is CASSYSIEYQPQHF. The rearrangement joins TRBV6-2 or TRBV6-3 to TRBJ1-5, with D uncertain. V was cut by 0 bases and J by 5 bases, with 8 bases left in between. Germline V CDR1 and CDR2: MNHEY, SVGEGT. The CDR3 consists of 14 residues.

This clone was counted a single time. The chain links TRBV15 to TRBJ2-1; D tentatively reads TRBD1 or TRBD2 (5 bases each). In germline, CDR1 is LNHNV, CDR2 YYDKDF (reference sequence). The CDR3 length is 17 residues. The V gene lost 3 bases and the J gene lost 4 bases, with 19 bases spanning the gap. Here the CDR3 reads CATSSIGSLRGYNEQFF. The CDR3 nucleotides are TGTGCCACCAGCAGCATCGGAAGCTTGAGGGGTTACAATGAGCAGTTCTTC.

The chain carries TRBV7-9 and TRBJ2-6; D is uncertain. The CDR3 covers 19 residues. Deletions cut 0 bases from V and 0 bases from J, with 15 bases between. The germline V gene encodes CDR1 SEHNR and CDR2 FQNEAQ (reference sequence). The CDR3 spells CASSLAHIFGDSGANVLTF. CDR3 in DNA: TGTGCCAGCAGCTTAGCGCATATTTTCGGCGACTCTGGGGCCAACGTCCTGACTTTC.

The V call is TRBV19, the J call TRBJ2-6; D tentatively reads TRBD1 or TRBD2 (5 bases each). In germline, CDR1 is LNHDA, CDR2 SQIVND (reference sequence). Between the trimmed V and J ends, which lost 7 bases and 7 bases, there was a span of 14 bases. This CDR3 is 14 amino acids long. CDR3 nucleotides: TGTGCCAGTAAGAGGGGTTGGGGAGCCAACGTCCTGACTTTC. Amino acid sequence: CASKRGWGANVLTF.

The chain combines TRBV19 with TRBJ1-2; D is undetermined. The V end was cut by 5 bases, the J end by 5 bases, with 15 bases between. The CDR3 has 14 residues. Germline lookup yields CDR1 LNHDA and CDR2 SQIVND (reference sequence). The CDR3 DNA follows: TGTGCCAGTAGTTCTCGTCGGACTCCGTATGGCTACACCTTC. This translates into CASSSRRTPYGYTF.

This chain uses TRBV7-9 with TRBJ2-3; no clear D. The CDR3 covers 15 residues. Trimming took 1 base from V and 0 from J, leaving 8 bases between them. CDR1 and CDR2 from the germline V gene are SEHNR and FQNEAQ (reference sequence). CDR3 nucleotide sequence: TGTGCCAGCAGCTTAGTTGTCCCAAGCACAGATACGCAGTATTTT. Protein: CASSLVVPSTDTQYF. Full variable domain (outside the CDR3, taken from reference TRBV7-9 and TRBJ2-3): DTGVSQNPRHKITKRGQNVTFRCDPISEHNRLYWYRQTLGQGPEFLTYFQNEAQLEKSRLLSDRFSAERPKGSFSTLEIQRTEQGDSAMYLCASSLVVPSTDTQYFGPGTRLTVL.

V is TRBV7-6 and J is TRBJ2-1; D perhaps matches TRBD2 (6 bases). Trimming shortened V by 5 bases and J by 1 base, and 12 bases separated the two germline ends. Germline CDR1 is SGHVS and CDR2 is FNYEAQ. The CDR3 extends over 15 amino acids. This chain's CDR3 is CASSDGLLSYNEQFF. CDR3 sequence (DNA): TGTGCCAGCAGCGACGGACTACTATCCTACAATGAGCAGTTCTTC.

The chain carries TRBV7-8 and TRBJ1-1, with 8 bases that match TRBD1. The CDR3 covers 13 residues. Germline lookup yields CDR1 SGHVS and CDR2 FQNEAQ. Losses at the gene ends were 4 bases for V and 5 bases for J; bases not matched to a gene: 3. The DNA for the CDR3 is TGTGCCAGCAGCTCATGGACAGGGACTGAAGCTTTCTTT. Amino acids: CASSSWTGTEAFF.

The gene calls are TRBV12-3 or TRBV12-4 and TRBJ2-7; D remains ambiguous. Trimming shortened V by 6 bases and J by 2 bases, and 8 bases separated the two germline ends. This CDR3 comprises 12 residues. The CDR3 bases are TGTGCCAGCAGCCCTACCCCCTACGAGCAGTACTTC. As protein: CASSPTPYEQYF.

V is TRBV5-1 and J is TRBJ2-2; TRBD1 aligns across 8 bases. With V trimmed by 0 bases and J by 6 bases, 7 bases remained unmatched. This CDR3 contains 16 residues. Germline V gene sequence: CDR1 SGHRS, CDR2 YFSETQ. CDR3 sequence reads: CASSLAGQGAPGELFF. As DNA, the CDR3 is TGCGCCAGCAGCTTGGCGGGCCAGGGGGCACCCGGGGAGCTGTTTTTT.

The chain recombines TRBV5-4 with TRBJ1-6; no clear D. Trimming shortened V by 2 bases and J by 7 bases, and 10 bases separated the two germline ends. Germline V gene data show CDR1 as SGHNT and CDR2 as YYREEE (reference sequence). The CDR3 runs 14 residues. CDR3 DNA: TGTGCCAGCAGCTTCTTGCCGGAAAATTCACCCCTCCACTTT. Its translation is CASSFLPENSPLHF.

In its sample, this clone was seen a few times. The chain carries TRBV2 and TRBJ1-5, with D possibly matching TRBD1 (5 bases). The CDR3 consists of 14 residues. Germline V gene sequence: CDR1 SNHLY, CDR2 FYNNEI. The ends were cut back, 4 bases at V and 6 bases at J, with 13 bases in the middle. For the CDR3, the DNA is TGTGCCAGCAGTGTGGGGGTGAACGGTCAGCCCCAGCATTTT. Translation: CASSVGVNGQPQHF.

CDR3 amino acids: CASSKVLAGSREQYF. The CDR3 DNA follows: TGTGCCAGCAGCAAGGTACTAGCGGGATCGCGGGAGCAGTACTTC. The rearrangement uses TRBV21-1 and TRBJ2-7; TRBD2 reflects the table's D call only, with no check against the DNA. TRBV21-1 is given as a pseudogene. CDR3 length: 15 residues.

The rearrangement joins TRBV2 to TRBJ2-5, with 9 bases fitting TRBD1. Looked up from germline, CDR1 is SNHLY and CDR2 is FYNNEI. The junction had 4 bases not matched to a gene; V was cut back by 3 bases and J by 2 bases. The CDR3 length is 15 residues. The chain's CDR3 is CASSDPGQGQETQYF. CDR3 in DNA: TGTGCCAGCAGTGATCCGGGACAGGGACAAGAGACCCAGTACTTC.

The J gene is TRBJ1-1, the V gene TRBV4-2; 9 bases map to TRBD1. Germline CDR1 is LGHNA and CDR2 is YNFKEQ. V shed 1 base, J shed 3 bases, and the junction held 9 bases outside the gene matches. This CDR3 is 17 amino acids long. CDR3 region: CASSQGGQGRSDTEAFF. CDR3 in DNA: TGTGCCAGCAGCCAAGGCGGACAGGGGAGGTCAGACACTGAAGCTTTCTTT.

V and J are TRBV11-3 and TRBJ2-7; the D is unclear. Per the germline V gene, CDR1 is SGHNT and CDR2 is YENEEA. The length of the CDR3 is 14 residues. The ends were cut back, 5 bases at V and 5 bases at J, with 16 bases in the middle. DNA for the CDR3: TGTGCCAGCAGCGAATCGGACGGTCTCGACGAGCAGTACTTC. It specifies CASSESDGLDEQYF.

This sequence joins TRBV5-1 and TRBJ1-1; D is ambiguous. This CDR3 is 13 amino acids long. Trimming removed 9 bases from V and 1 base from J, with 13 bases in between. The V gene's germline CDR1 is SGHRS and CDR2 YFSETQ. CDR3 protein: CATKRAGNTEAFF. Here the CDR3 DNA reads TGCGCCACCAAGAGGGCGGGGAACACTGAAGCTTTCTTT.

The V and J genes are TRBV18 and TRBJ2-1; TRBD2 might be the D (6 bases). CDR3 length: 15 residues. Between the trimmed V and J ends, which lost 6 bases and 0 bases, there was a span of 12 bases. Germline V lookup: CDR1 KGHSH, CDR2 LQKENI. The CDR3 DNA sequence: TGTGCCAGCTCCCCCTGGAGGGCCTCCTACAATGAGCAGTTCTTC. Amino acid sequence: CASSPWRASYNEQFF.

This chain connects TRBV6-5 to TRBJ1-5; the D gene is possibly TRBD1 (5 bases). With 7 bases removed from V and 0 bases from J, the gap between germline ends came to 13 bases. This CDR3 is built from 15 residues. Germline V gene sequence: CDR1 MNHEY, CDR2 SVGAGI. CDR3 coding DNA: TGTGCCAGCAATTCCGGGACCTATAGCAATCAGCCCCAGCATTTT. This encodes CASNSGTYSNQPQHF.

This chain uses TRBV9 with TRBJ1-5; 9 bases are a match to TRBD1. Germline-derived CDR1 and CDR2 are SGDLS and YYNGEE. With 3 bases clipped from V and 5 bases from J, the junction kept 6 bases outside the gene matches. The CDR3 contains 15 residues. Here the CDR3 reads CASSAGTGKYQPQHF. DNA of the CDR3: TGTGCCAGCAGCGCCGGGACAGGGAAGTATCAGCCCCAGCATTTT.

The chain recombines TRBV7-2 with TRBJ2-7, with 10 nucleotides matching TRBD1. Germline CDR1 is SGHTA and CDR2 is FQGNSA. The CDR3 has 15 amino acids. Germline trimming cut 3 bases from V and 6 bases from J; bases unmatched to any gene: 8. The CDR3 DNA is TGTGCCAGCAGCTTCCCACACGGACAGGGGGGCGAGCAGTACTTC. It translates to CASSFPHGQGGEQYF.

The genes are TRBV2 and TRBJ1-2; 7 nucleotides match TRBD1. The V gene's germline CDR1 is SNHLY and CDR2 FYNNEI. Trimming removed 6 bases from V and 3 bases from J; junction bases left unmatched: 13. The CDR3 loop spans 16 amino acids. The CDR3 here is CASRGTAETDYYGYTF. The DNA for the CDR3 is TGTGCCAGCAGGGGGACAGCCGAGACTGATTACTATGGCTACACCTTC.

The rearrangement links TRBV5-6 to TRBJ2-5, with D possibly being TRBD1 (6 bases). Deletions cut 0 bases from V and 9 bases from J, with 6 bases between. This CDR3 spans 11 amino acids. Germline CDR1 and CDR2: SGHDT and YYEEEE. The CDR3 DNA reads TGTGCCAGCAGCTTGGCAGGGGCCCAGTACTTC. This codes for CASSLAGAQYF.

This clone was seen only once. The junction departs from the called germline gene at one end, perhaps through a read error. The genes are TRBV5-1 and TRBJ2-1; 7 nucleotides line up with TRBD2. The CDR3 extends over 16 amino acids. CDR1 and CDR2 (germline): SGHRS, YFSETQ. CDR3 amino acids: CASSSGSTSSHNEQFF. Here the CDR3 DNA reads TGCGCCAGCAGCTCCGGTTCGACTAGCTCCCACAATGAGCAGTTCTTC.

The V call is TRBV29-1, the J call TRBJ1-4; D unresolved. The CDR3 has 11 amino acids. Germline CDR1 reads SQVTM; CDR2 reads ANQGSEA. Trimming left V 7 bases short and J 3 bases short, with 6 bases between. As DNA, the CDR3 is TGCAGCGCCGGTTCTAATGAAAAACTGTTTTTT. Amino acids: CSAGSNEKLFF.

The rearrangement uses TRBV7-8 and TRBJ2-7, with a weak D call TRBD1 (8 bases). The germline V gene has CDR1 SGHVS and CDR2 FQNEAQ. Trimming took 7 bases from V and 5 from J, leaving 30 bases between them. There are 18 residues in the CDR3. The CDR3, as DNA: TGTGCCAGCAAAATAGCGGGCCAAAGGGCAGGGGGCGAGAACGAGCAGTACTTC. It translates to CASKIAGQRAGGENEQYF.